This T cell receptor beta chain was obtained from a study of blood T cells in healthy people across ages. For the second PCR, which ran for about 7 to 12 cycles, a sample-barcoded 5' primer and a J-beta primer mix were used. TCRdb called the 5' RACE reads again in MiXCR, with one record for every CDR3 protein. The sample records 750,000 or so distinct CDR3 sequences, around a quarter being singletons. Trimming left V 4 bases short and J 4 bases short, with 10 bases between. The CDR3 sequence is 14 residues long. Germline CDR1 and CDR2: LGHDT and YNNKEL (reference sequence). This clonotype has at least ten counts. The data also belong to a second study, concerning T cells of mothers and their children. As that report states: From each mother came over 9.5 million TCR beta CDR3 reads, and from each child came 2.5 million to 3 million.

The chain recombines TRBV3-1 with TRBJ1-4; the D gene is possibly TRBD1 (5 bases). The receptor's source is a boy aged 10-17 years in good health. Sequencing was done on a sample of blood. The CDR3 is CASSLTALNEKLFF. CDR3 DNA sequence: TGTGCCAGCAGCCTGACAGCACTTAATGAAAAACTGTTTTTT.